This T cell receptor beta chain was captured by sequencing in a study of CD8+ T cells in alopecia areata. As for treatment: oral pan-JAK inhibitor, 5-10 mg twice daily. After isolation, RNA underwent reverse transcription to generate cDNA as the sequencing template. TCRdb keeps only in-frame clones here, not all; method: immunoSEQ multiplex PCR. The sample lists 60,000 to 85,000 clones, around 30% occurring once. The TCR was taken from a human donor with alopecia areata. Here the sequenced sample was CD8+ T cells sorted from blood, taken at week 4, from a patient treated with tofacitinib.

CDR3 nucleotides: TGTGCCAGCAGTTTGGGGGGCGCCTTGAGCACCATATATTTT. This sequence encodes CASSLGGALSTIYF. The gene calls are TRBV27 and TRBJ1-3; a possible D gene is TRBD1 (6 bases). Germline assignment: CDR1 MNHEY and CDR2 SMNVEV (reference sequence). This CDR3 region has 14 residues. Trimming took off 3 bases at V and 9 bases at J, with 15 bases between the two ends.